These 25 T cell receptor beta chains share one sample of origin, sequenced in a study of T cell responses to AZD1222 COVID-19 vaccine. The protocol was immunoSEQ multiplex PCR, while the TCRdb copy is restricted to in-frame clones and leaves out a portion. The sample shows 98,000 or so clones, 88% of them seen only once. The source was peripheral blood, collected on day 0 of AZD1222 vaccination. These TCRs come from an adult in good health.

V gene TRBV18 combines with J gene TRBJ1-2; 8 bases are a match to TRBD1. The trim removed 4 bases at V and 6 bases at J, leaving 7 bases unmatched. The CDR3 consists of 14 residues. Per germline, CDR1 KGHSH and CDR2 LQKENI. CDR3 DNA sequence: TGTGCCAGCTCACTGGTACAGGGGGTAGATGGCTACACCTTC. Translation gives CASSLVQGVDGYTF.

V gene TRBV11-3 combines with J gene TRBJ1-2; D gene uncertain. The CDR3 consists of 11 residues. The ends were cut back, 5 bases at V and 2 bases at J, with 3 bases in the middle. Germline-derived CDR1 and CDR2 are SGHNT and YENEEA. The CDR3 coding sequence is TGTGCCAGCAGCCAAAACTATGGCTACACCTTC. Residues: CASSQNYGYTF.

This chain connects TRBV25-1 to TRBJ1-2; D is unclear. Trimming pared 3 bases from V and 6 bases from J, leaving 14 bases between. CDR1 MGHDK and CDR2 SYGVNS come from the germline V gene. The CDR3 loop spans 14 amino acids. For the CDR3, the DNA is TGTGCCAGCAGTGATGGGGATTCTGGCAATGGCTACACCTTC. It translates to CASSDGDSGNGYTF.

Notes on this clone: Other DNA sequences of this sample code for an identical CDR3. V is TRBV4-2 and J is TRBJ1-1, with D perhaps TRBD1 (5 bases). Trimming removed 4 bases from V and 5 bases from J, with 11 bases in between. In germline, CDR1 is LGHNA, CDR2 YNFKEQ. The CDR3 contains 13 residues. CDR3 nucleotide sequence: TGTGCCAGCAGCCGTGAGGGGAGAACTGAAGCTTTCTTT. Translating it yields CASSREGRTEAFF.

The V call is TRBV6-2 or TRBV6-3, the J call TRBJ2-7; the D is unclear. With 6 bases removed from V and 2 bases from J, the gap between germline ends came to 8 bases. This CDR3 has 12 residues. Germline CDR1 reads MNHEY; CDR2 reads SVGEGT. CDR3 region: CASSQPPYEQYF. The DNA for the CDR3 is TGTGCCAGCAGCCAGCCCCCCTACGAGCAGTACTTC.

The CDR3 bases are TGTGCCAGCAGTTACGAGATGAACACTGAAGCTTTCTTT. Translated, it gives CASSYEMNTEAFF. The chain couples TRBV6-5 to TRBJ1-1, with D hard to call. The CDR3 is 13 residues long. The germline V gene has CDR1 MNHEY and CDR2 SVGAGI. Trimming took off 2 bases at V and 0 bases at J, with 4 bases between the two ends.

The chain recombines TRBV6-5 with TRBJ2-3; D possibly uses TRBD1 or TRBD2 (5 bases each). Germline-derived CDR1 and CDR2 are MNHEY and SVGAGI. CDR3 length: 14 residues. V gave up 6 bases and J gave up 3 bases, with 13 bases separating them. In DNA form, the CDR3 reads TGTGCCAGCAGATGGGGACGGAGAACAGATACGCAGTATTTT. Amino acid sequence: CASRWGRRTDTQYF.

The chain uses TRBV6-2 or TRBV6-3 and TRBJ2-7, with TRBD2 matching over 9 bases. The CDR3 is made up of 15 amino acids. Germline V CDR1 and CDR2: MNHEY, SVGEGT. After removal of 2 bases from V and 2 bases from J, the junction contained 4 bases not matched to a gene. CDR3 amino acids: CASSYRASGTYEQYF. CDR3 nucleotide sequence: TGTGCCAGCAGTTACCGGGCTAGCGGGACCTACGAGCAGTACTTC.

The chain combines TRBV7-2 with TRBJ2-3; D gene unclear. Germline CDR1 SGHTA, CDR2 FQGNSA. The CDR3 is made up of 13 amino acids. V shed 5 bases and J shed 0 bases, with 6 bases lying between them. CDR3 loop: CASSPESTDTQYF. CDR3 nucleotide sequence: TGTGCCAGCAGCCCGGAGAGCACAGATACGCAGTATTTT.

The chain carries TRBV7-9 and TRBJ2-3; tentative D call: TRBD1 (5 bases). The CDR3 is 14 amino acids. The germline V gene has CDR1 SEHNR and CDR2 FQNEAQ (reference sequence). V dropped 3 bases and J dropped 2 bases, with 9 bases sitting between them. The CDR3 DNA is TGTGCCAGCAGCTTTGACAGCTACACAGATACGCAGTATTTT. It specifies CASSFDSYTDTQYF. The whole variable domain, filled in from reference TRBV7-9 and TRBJ2-3, reads DTGVSQNPRHKITKRGQNVTFRCDPISEHNRLYWYRQTLGQGPEFLTYFQNEAQLEKSRLLSDRFSAERPKGSFSTLEIQRTEQGDSAMYLCASSFDSYTDTQYFGPGTRLTVL.

V usage is TRBV11-2 and J usage is TRBJ1-2, with D possibly being TRBD1 (5 bases). V lost 4 bases to trimming and J lost 2 bases, with 20 bases between them. This CDR3 is built from 17 residues. In germline, CDR1 is SGHAT, CDR2 FQNNGV. The CDR3 DNA reads as TGTGCCAGCAGCTCCCCCCGGGGGGTGTCGGCAAACTATGGCTACACCTTC. Protein: CASSSPRGVSANYGYTF.

The chain joins TRBV10-1 to TRBJ2-1, with D tentatively TRBD1 or TRBD2 (5 bases each). CDR3 length: 14 residues. Deletions cut 0 bases from V and 2 bases from J, with 5 bases between. Germline CDR1 is WNHNN and CDR2 is SYGVQD (reference sequence). The CDR3 protein is CASSESGPYNEQFF. The CDR3 nucleotides read TGCGCCAGCAGTGAGTCGGGACCCTACAATGAGCAGTTCTTC.

The V gene is TRBV3-1 (or the pseudogene TRBV3-2), the J gene TRBJ2-5; D possibly corresponds to TRBD1 (5 bases). This CDR3 is built from 11 residues. The V end was cut by 5 bases, the J end by 12 bases, with 13 bases between. In germline, CDR1 is LGHDT, CDR2 YNNKEL (reference sequence). CDR3 in amino acids: CASSSTGYEYF. DNA of the CDR3: TGTGCCAGCAGCTCAACAGGCTACGAGTACTTC.

V and J are TRBV7-3 and TRBJ2-7; D possibly uses TRBD1 or TRBD2 (5 bases each). This CDR3 is built from 16 residues. The germline gives CDR1 SGHTA, CDR2 FQGTGA. Trimming took 4 bases from V and 2 from J, leaving 18 bases between them. CDR3 coding DNA: TGTGCCAGCAGCTCAAGGGGCCCCGGGGAGACCTACGAGCAGTACTTC. Its translation: CASSSRGPGETYEQYF.

This sequence joins TRBV13 and TRBJ1-5; D is unclear. The CDR3 is 15 amino acids. Germline-derived CDR1 and CDR2 are PRHDT and FYEKMQ (reference sequence). V lost 3 bases and J 0 bases, leaving 9 bases between the germline ends. The CDR3 DNA sequence: TGTGCCAGCAGCTTGACAATCAATAGCAATCAGCCCCAGCATTTT. Encoded protein: CASSLTINSNQPQHF.

In DNA form, the CDR3 reads TGCGCCAGCAGCCGCGGGACAGGGGGCCAGGAGACCCAGTACTTC. It encodes CASSRGTGGQETQYF. The rearrangement uses TRBV4-3 and TRBJ2-5; 12 bases align to TRBD1. The V gene's germline CDR1 is LGHNA and CDR2 YSLEER. V lost 4 bases to trimming and J lost 5 bases; unmatched junction nucleotides: 5. CDR3 size: 15 residues.

The rearrangement links TRBV28 to TRBJ2-7; 11 bases are a match to TRBD2. Germline assignment: CDR1 MDHEN and CDR2 SYDVKM. The V segment lost 4 bases and the J segment 2 bases; nucleotides outside the gene matches: 16. This CDR3 contains 19 residues. CDR3 sequence (DNA): TGTGCCAGCAGTTCGCGACTAGGGACTAGCGGTGATCATCCCTACGAGCAGTACTTC. Amino acids: CASSSRLGTSGDHPYEQYF.

A word on this clone: The germline gene is not matched at one end of the junction; a read error may be the cause. This rearrangement joins TRBV24-1 to TRBJ1-2; maybe TRBD1 (6 bases). CDR1 is KGHDR, CDR2 SFDVKD, per germline. The length of the CDR3 is 13 residues. CDR3 sequence: CATCETGNYGYTF. The CDR3 region has the DNA TGTGCCACCTGTGAAACAGGGAACTATGGCTACACCTTC.

The chain uses TRBV14 and TRBJ2-1; D is unclear. Trimming shortened V by 0 bases and J by 4 bases, and 13 bases separated the two germline ends. Germline loops: CDR1 SGHDN, CDR2 FVKESK. The CDR3 totals 16 residues. In DNA form, the CDR3 reads TGTGCCAGCAGCCAAGAAGAAGGTGTAAGGTACAATGAGCAGTTCTTC. The encoded protein is CASSQEEGVRYNEQFF.

This sequence joins TRBV21-1 and TRBJ2-2. TRBV21-1 is termed a pseudogene. The CDR3 covers 14 residues. CDR3 nucleotides: TGTGCCAGCAGCATGGCAGGCGGCGGCGGGGAGCTGTTTTTT. Its protein product is CASSMAGGGGELFF.

J is TRBJ1-5 and V is TRBV6-1; D not resolved. Germline V CDR1 and CDR2: MNHNS, SASEGT. The V end was cut by 2 bases, the J end by 0 bases, with 11 bases between. CDR3 size: 16 residues. Here the CDR3 reads CASSEKPHVSNQPQHF. The CDR3 nucleotides are TGTGCCAGCAGTGAAAAACCACATGTTAGCAATCAGCCCCAGCATTTT.

This clone has only one observation. This sequence joins TRBV6-5 and TRBJ1-1; TRBD1 matches at 7 bases. J was trimmed by 10 bases and V by 6 bases; bases with no gene match: 8. This CDR3 region has 12 residues. Looked up from germline, CDR1 is MNHEY and CDR2 is SVGAGI. The CDR3, as DNA: TGTGCCAGCAGATCACCGCAGGGGGGAGCTTTCTTT. Encoded protein: CASRSPQGGAFF.

V usage is TRBV3-1 (or the pseudogene TRBV3-2) and J usage is TRBJ2-7; 8 nucleotides agree with TRBD1. Germline V gene data show CDR1 as LGHDT and CDR2 as YNNKEL (reference sequence). CDR3 length: 16 residues. The J segment lost 3 bases and the V segment lost 4 bases, leaving 11 bases of the junction unmatched. The CDR3 coding sequence is TGTGCCAGCAGCCTCCACCAAGGACAGGGAAGCTACGAGCAGTACTTC. It specifies CASSLHQGQGSYEQYF.

The V call is TRBV15, the J call TRBJ2-1, with 12 bases matching TRBD1. The trim removed 5 bases at V and 9 bases at J, leaving 8 bases unmatched. Germline V lookup: CDR1 LNHNV, CDR2 YYDKDF (reference sequence). The CDR3 contains 15 residues. As DNA, the CDR3 is TGTGCCACCAGCCCCCGGGACAGGGGGCGCACTGAGCAGTTCTTC. This gives the protein CATSPRDRGRTEQFF.

CDR3 sequence: CASGRPQAQYF. In nucleotides, the CDR3 is TGTGCCAGCGGACGGCCCCAGGCCCAGTACTTC. The rearrangement links TRBV10-3 to TRBJ2-5; unclear D gene. V was cut by 10 bases and J by 9 bases, with 15 bases left in between. Germline values: CDR1 ENHRY, CDR2 SYGVKD. The CDR3 is 11 residues long.